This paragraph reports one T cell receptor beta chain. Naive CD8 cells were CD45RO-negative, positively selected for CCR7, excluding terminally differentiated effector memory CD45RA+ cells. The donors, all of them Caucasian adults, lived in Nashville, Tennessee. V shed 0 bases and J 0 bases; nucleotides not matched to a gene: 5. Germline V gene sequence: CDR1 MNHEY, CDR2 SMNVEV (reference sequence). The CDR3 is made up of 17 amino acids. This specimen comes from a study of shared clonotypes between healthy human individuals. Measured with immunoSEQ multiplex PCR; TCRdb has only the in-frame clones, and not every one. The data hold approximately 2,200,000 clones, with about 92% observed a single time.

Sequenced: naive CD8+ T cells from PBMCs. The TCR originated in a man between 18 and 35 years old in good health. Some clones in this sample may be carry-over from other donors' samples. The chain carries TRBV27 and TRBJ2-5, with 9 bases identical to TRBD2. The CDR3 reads CASSLSWTSAYQETQYF. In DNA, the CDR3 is TGTGCCAGCAGTTTATCGTGGACTAGCGCCTACCAAGAGACCCAGTACTTC.